A selection of T cell receptor beta chains follows, all from one sample in a study of cytomegalovirus exposure and HLA in healthy donors. The protocol was immunoSEQ multiplex PCR, while the TCRdb copy is restricted to in-frame clones and leaves out a portion. The sample shows 110,000 or so clones, around 63% of them seen only once. Source material: PBMCs. The source is a man aged 25 to 45 in good health and CMV-seronegative. The CDR3 runs from the conserved cysteine through the conserved F or W. D genes are given only for firm matches. Clone size appears in some rows only: once, few, many, or a class for an expanded clone.

>TRBJ2-5|TRBV19|17|few|NA
TGTGCCAGTAGTATGGATGGGAGCCTGGTAGGCCAAGAGACCCAGTACTTC
CASSMDGSLVGQETQYF
>TRBJ1-2|TRBV5-5|14|NA|TRBD1
TGTGCCAGCAGCTCCACAGGGGGGTCGTATGGCTACACCTTC
CASSSTGGSYGYTF
>TRBJ2-7|TRBV2|13|NA|NA
TGTGCCAGCAGTGGTCGCGAGGATGGCGAGCAGTACTTC
CASSGREDGEQYF
>TRBJ1-2|TRBV15|15|NA|NA
TGTGCCACCAGCAGACCGACAGGCCGGAACTATGGCTACACCTTC
CATSRPTGRNYGYTF
>TRBJ1-5|TRBV10-3|14|NA|NA
TGTGCCATCAGTGAGTCTCAGGGTAATCAGCCCCAGCATTTT
CAISESQGNQPQHF
>TRBJ1-5|TRBV12-5|14|NA|NA
TGTGCTAGTGGTTTGGGGCAGGGCAATCAGCCCCAGCATTTT
CASGLGQGNQPQHF
>TRBJ2-1|TRBV20-1|10|once|NA
TGCAGTGCTCACTTAAATGAGCAGTTCTTC
CSAHLNEQFF
>TRBJ2-5|TRBV5-1|16|NA|TRBD1
TGCGCCAGCAGCTCCGCTACCCGGACAGGGGGTGAGACCCAGTACTTC
CASSSATRTGGETQYF
>TRBJ2-3|TRBV5-5|16|NA|TRBD1
TGTGCCAGCAGCGGGGGACAGGGCCCTCGCACAGATACGCAGTATTTT
CASSGGQGPRTDTQYF
>TRBJ1-6|TRBV7-9|15|NA|NA
TGTGCCAGCAGCTGGGGCAGGGCCAATAATTCACCCCTCCACTTT
CASSWGRANNSPLHF
>TRBJ2-1|TRBV15|16|NA|TRBD2
TGTGCCACCAGCAGAGTGGGACTAGCCATCTACAATGAGCAGTTCTTC
CATSRVGLAIYNEQFF
>TRBJ2-7|TRBV6-1|15|NA|NA
TGTGCCAGCAGCGTTAATACAGGGTACTCCTACGAGCAGTACTTC
CASSVNTGYSYEQYF
>TRBJ1-2|TRBV21-1|15|NA|NA
TGTGCCAGCGACCTCCCCGGGACAGACTATTTTGGCTACACCTTC
CASDLPGTDYFGYTF